Shown below are 2 T cell receptor beta chains from a single sample sequenced in a study of CD8 T cells in Susac syndrome. Roughly 0.45 to 1 ug RNA was reverse transcribed with random hexamers. TCRdb re-called the immunoSEQ multiplex PCR reads with MiXCR, one entry per CDR3 protein. There are about 160,000 distinct CDR3 sequences in the sample; 80% to 95% occur only once, and around 0.13% lies in the top ten. What was sequenced was CD4+ T cells from PBMCs. These receptors were obtained from a human donor in good health.

This sequence joins TRBV7-2 and TRBJ2-5, with 10 bases matching TRBD2. With 5 bases clipped from V and 6 bases from J, the junction kept 6 bases outside the gene matches. Germline CDR1 and CDR2: SGHTA and FQGNSA. The CDR3 consists of 14 residues. This CDR3 reads CASSPERGGKTQYF. Written as DNA, the CDR3 is TGTGCCAGCAGCCCCGAGCGGGGGGGGAAGACCCAGTACTTC.

V gene TRBV6-1 combines with J gene TRBJ1-6; D gene uncertain. Trimming shortened V by 3 bases and J by 0 bases, and 9 bases separated the two germline ends. The CDR3 totals 16 residues. Germline V gives CDR1 MNHNS, CDR2 SASEGT. The chain's CDR3 is CASSEDGSSYNSPLHF. The DNA for the CDR3 is TGTGCCAGCAGTGAGGACGGGAGCTCCTATAATTCACCCCTCCACTTT.